This TCR beta chain was documented in a study of OX40 agonist ivuxolimab in advanced cancers. General observations from the study: The study found that CD8+ T cells averaged more expanded clones than CD4+. At 0.1-3.0 mg/kg, partial responders had clonal expansion among the lowest observed.

Sequencing used immunoSEQ multiplex PCR; TCRdb keeps in-frame clones, though not all of them. The sample includes some 70,000 clones, roughly 88% of them seen just once. The CDR3 totals 14 residues. Germline CDR1 is SGHKS and CDR2 is YYEKEE (reference sequence). Trimming shortened V by 2 bases and J by 5 bases, and 14 bases separated the two germline ends. For this clone: The antigen is not known.

Sequenced here: CD4+ or CD8+ T cells sorted from blood, sampled in a trial of the OX40 agonist ivuxolimab. The clonotype originates from an adult with an advanced solid tumor such as melanoma, head and neck, liver or kidney cancer. The chain couples TRBV5-5 to TRBJ2-7; D gene unclear. The CDR3, as DNA: TGTGCCAGCAGCTTAAAGGGATCTGTGAACGAGCAGTACTTC. This sequence encodes CASSLKGSVNEQYF.